This TCR beta chain was retrieved from a study of cytomegalovirus exposure and HLA in healthy donors. The PCR had 60 Vbeta and 13 Jbeta primers. Source study methods: Unique TCR beta chains totaled some 78 million in a later count, with roughly 11 million of them shared. Repertoires were generated with immunoSEQ multiplex PCR, while TCRdb's copy carries only in-frame clones and drops some. V and J calls and clone size come straight from that table; D and trimming were deduced from the DNA. This sample yields 90,000 or so clones, of which around four fifths are seen a single time; 3.4% belongs to the top ten. There are 13 residues in the CDR3. In germline, CDR1 is WSHSY, CDR2 SAAADI. Trimming took 2 bases from V and 4 from J, leaving 9 bases between them.

The J gene is TRBJ2-7, the V gene TRBV10-2, with D perhaps matching TRBD2 (6 bases). The source of this sequence is a man younger than 40 in good health and CMV-seropositive. The sequencing sample was made of PBMCs. The CDR3 DNA reads as TGCGCCAGCAGTGAGGGGGGGATTTACGAGCAGTACTTC. Its protein product is CASSEGGIYEQYF.